This T cell receptor (beta chain) was retrieved from a study of cytotoxic CD8 clonotypes in ibrutinib-treated CLL (TCRdb year 2021). Describing the broader study: In this cohort, over 14 patients were treatment-naive and roughly 10 were relapsed/refractory, while about 17 had unmutated IGHV. Longitudinal samples were available for 26 of the 86 trial participants. Cryopreserved peripheral blood mononuclear cells were obtained prior to treatment, at the time of response, and at either disease progression or sustained remission. On average, each sample yielded about 250,000 productive templates and roughly 95,000 productive rearrangements. Response samples were obtained after a median of 12 months of treatment, with a range of roughly 6 to 40 months. Partial responses were observed in some 24 patients and complete responses in 2; after a median follow-up of around 68 months, remission was maintained in approximately 15 patients and progression was observed in approximately 12. All remission and progressive disease samples were collected while patients were still receiving ibrutinib. Here is what the overall study found, with its caveats: At baseline, clonality was higher than in age-matched healthy donors and showed a strong correlation with circulating CD8+ T-cell counts. Public clonotypes were rare and either shrank or stayed stable during treatment, and the rise in clonality at ibrutinib response reflected expansion of private clonotypes. Lymph node repertoires were not examined, and the timing of sampling was not matched between patients in sustained remission and those whose disease progressed. An increase in clonality was observed at ibrutinib response, with clonality remaining stable during sustained remission and falling back toward baseline at progression.

The germline V gene supplies CDR1 SGHVT and CDR2 SQSDAQ. Trimming at the junction amounts to 2 bases on V and 1 base on J, and the germline ends lie 19 bases apart. The CDR3 has 18 amino acids, counting the end cysteine and phenylalanine. The retained sequence is limited to the CDR3, 54 bases, with the frame set at the first base. A word on this clone: Its specific antigen is unknown. No clone much larger than this one lies a single base away; base qualities are absent.

For TCR beta library preparation, approximately 2 micrograms of genomic DNA were extracted from the cryopreserved PBMCs. Longitudinal blood samples from CLL patients on ibrutinib monotherapy were analyzed using high-throughput TCR beta sequencing. The patients took part in an open-label, single-center phase 2 trial of ibrutinib monotherapy. A MiSeq instrument was used for deep resolution sequencing, which targeted depths ranging from 1 in 1 million up to 1 in 200,000 T cells, with coverage averaging 10x for each clonotype. The immunoSEQ hsTCRB Kit was used to generate the TCR beta libraries. As for the original processing: The data were analyzed with ImmunoSEQ Analyzer and ImmunoSEQ Data Assistant, and V, D and J gene assignments followed IMGT definitions. Clonality was computed as one minus normalized Shannon entropy of productive rearrangement frequencies, ranging from 0 to 1. Only overrepresented clonotypes making up at least 0.05% of the repertoire of each patient were included in the public clonotype analysis. More than ten repertoires from age-matched healthy donors, obtained from immuneACCESS, served as clonality controls. TCRdb limited this immuneACCESS table to in-frame rearrangements with V and J called. A share of clones is missing; checked studies link under half to unresolved V genes, and the rest is unexplained. V and J calls plus clone size are reproduced from that table; the DNA served to infer D and trimming. The sample contains approximately 350,000 clones, about 61% of them found a single time. 5% to 6.5% of the sample lies in the top ten.

The sample consisted of PBMCs, taken after 36 months of ibrutinib treatment. The receptor's source is a human donor with chronic lymphocytic leukemia. In this chain, TRBV7-4 is recombined with TRBJ2-3; the D gene could be either TRBD1 or TRBD2, each agreeing at 6 bases. In nucleotides, the sequence is TGTGCCAGCAGCTTAAAAGAACAGAGGGGGGCCTGCACAGATACGCAGTATTTT. The translation is CASSLKEQRGACTDTQYF.